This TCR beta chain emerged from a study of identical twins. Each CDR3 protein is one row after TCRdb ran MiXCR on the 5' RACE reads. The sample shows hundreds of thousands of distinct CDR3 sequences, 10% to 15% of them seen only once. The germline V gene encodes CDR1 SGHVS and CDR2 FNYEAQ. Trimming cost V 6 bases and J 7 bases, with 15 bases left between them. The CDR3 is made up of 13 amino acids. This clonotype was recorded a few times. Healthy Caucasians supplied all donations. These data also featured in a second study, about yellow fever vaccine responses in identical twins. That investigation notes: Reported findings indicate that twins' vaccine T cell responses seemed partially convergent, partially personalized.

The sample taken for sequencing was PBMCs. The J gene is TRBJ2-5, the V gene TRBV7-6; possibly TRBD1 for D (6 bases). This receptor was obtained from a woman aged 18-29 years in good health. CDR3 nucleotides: TGTGCCAGCAGTAAGGGGGTTGGGGGGACCCAGTACTTC. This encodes CASSKGVGGTQYF.